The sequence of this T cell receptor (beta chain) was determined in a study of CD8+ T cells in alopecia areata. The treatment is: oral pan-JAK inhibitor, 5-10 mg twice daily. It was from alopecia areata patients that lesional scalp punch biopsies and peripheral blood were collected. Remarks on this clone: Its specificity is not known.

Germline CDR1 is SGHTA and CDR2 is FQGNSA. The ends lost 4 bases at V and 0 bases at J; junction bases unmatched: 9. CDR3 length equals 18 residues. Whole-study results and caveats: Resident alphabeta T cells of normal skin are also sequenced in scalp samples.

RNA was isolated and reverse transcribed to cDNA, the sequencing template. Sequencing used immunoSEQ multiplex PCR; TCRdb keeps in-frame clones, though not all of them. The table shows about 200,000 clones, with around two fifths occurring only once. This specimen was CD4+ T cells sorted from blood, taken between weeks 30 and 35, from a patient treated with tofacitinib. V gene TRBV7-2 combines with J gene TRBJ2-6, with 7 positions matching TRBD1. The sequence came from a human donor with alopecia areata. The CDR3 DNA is TGTGCCAGCAGCTCAACCGGGACAGCGAACTCTGGGGCCAACGTCCTGACTTTC. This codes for CASSSTGTANSGANVLTF.